These 12 T cell receptor beta chains originate from one sample sequenced in a study of Tregs in tolerant kidney transplant recipients. Generated by immunoSEQ multiplex PCR, the TCRdb table keeps only in-frame clones and is missing some. The sample yields some 250,000 clones, more than 65% seen once. What was sequenced was CD4+ T cells from blood. These TCRs come from a human donor in good health.

V gene TRBV11-1 combines with J gene TRBJ2-7; 11 bases align to TRBD1. Per the germline V gene, CDR1 is SGHAT and CDR2 is FQDESV (reference sequence). The CDR3 runs 16 residues. V was pared by 1 base and J by 4 bases, with 6 bases of the junction left unmatched. CDR3 coding DNA: TGTGCCAGCAGCTTAGGCTCGCGGGACAGGGGGTACGAGCAGTACTTC. Translation gives CASSLGSRDRGYEQYF.

The chain combines TRBV5-1 with TRBJ1-3, with D possibly being TRBD1 (5 bases). Germline assignment: CDR1 SGHRS and CDR2 YFSETQ. The CDR3 is 14 residues long. V lost 4 bases to trimming and J lost 8 bases, with 16 bases between them. In nucleotides, the CDR3 is TGCGCCAGCAGCACCGGGACCGCCGGAGACACCATATATTTT. Translated: CASSTGTAGDTIYF.

A note on this clone: Relative to the germline gene, one junction end is altered; a read error may explain this. The chain joins TRBV18 to TRBJ2-3; the match to TRBD1 covers 10 bases. This CDR3 has 19 residues. CDR1 is KGHSH and CDR2 is LQKENI in the germline V gene. The CDR3 bases are TGTGCCAGCTCACGACGGGACAGGGGATCGCCCTATAGCACAGATATGCAGTATTTT. This translates into CASSRRDRGSPYSTDMQYF.

The chain has TRBV7-7 and TRBJ2-1; the D gene is possibly TRBD2 (6 bases). Trimming pared 2 bases from V and 0 bases from J, leaving 23 bases between. The CDR3 has 20 residues. Germline V gene sequence: CDR1 SSHAT, CDR2 FNYEAQ (reference sequence). The DNA of the CDR3 is TGTGCCAGCAGCTTAAGGTTCGGCGGAGGGTATCCCGACTCCTACAATGAGCAGTTCTTC. This gives the protein CASSLRFGGGYPDSYNEQFF.

The V and J genes are TRBV11-2 and TRBJ2-7; D is unclear. The CDR3 has 12 residues. The germline gives CDR1 SGHAT, CDR2 FQNNGV. V lost 4 bases and J lost 4, with 8 bases in between. CDR3 nucleotide sequence: TGTGCCAGCAGCTCCTGGGGTTACGAGCAGTACTTC. Translating it yields CASSSWGYEQYF.

As DNA, the CDR3 is TGTGCCAGCAGCCGACTGCACTCCGACACAGATACGCAGTATTTT. Translation gives CASSRLHSDTDTQYF. V usage is TRBV14 and J usage is TRBJ2-3; D is uncertain. This CDR3 has 15 amino acids. Trimming stripped 4 bases from V and 2 bases from J, with 13 bases between. The germline gives CDR1 SGHDN, CDR2 FVKESK.

This chain joins TRBV19 and TRBJ1-5; TRBD1 matches at 9 bases. CDR3 size: 13 residues. The V segment lost 4 bases and the J segment 8 bases; nucleotides outside the gene matches: 3. The germline V gene encodes CDR1 LNHDA and CDR2 SQIVND (reference sequence). As DNA, the CDR3 is TGTGCCAGTAGTAAGGACAGGGGTAAGCCCCAGCATTTT. It specifies CASSKDRGKPQHF.

V usage is TRBV5-1 and J usage is TRBJ1-1, with D possibly matching TRBD1 (5 bases). The germline V gene encodes CDR1 SGHRS and CDR2 YFSETQ. Trimming took off 4 bases at V and 3 bases at J, with 13 bases between the two ends. This CDR3 is 14 amino acids long. The CDR3 bases are TGCGCCAGCAGCCTCATCCCCAGGGACACTGAAGCTTTCTTT. It codes for CASSLIPRDTEAFF.

This chain joins TRBV5-4 and TRBJ2-3; D may be TRBD2 (6 bases). Trimming removed 0 bases at V and 0 bases at J, with 11 bases between. Germline lookup yields CDR1 SGHNT and CDR2 YYREEE (reference sequence). The CDR3 is 16 amino acids. The CDR3 is CASSLAGGVSTDTQYF. In DNA form, the CDR3 reads TGTGCCAGCAGCTTGGCCGGCGGGGTAAGCACAGATACGCAGTATTTT.

The CDR3 nucleotides read TGTGCCAGCAAGGCGAGGACAGGGAGCGTCCTCCTCGAGCAGTACTTC. Translating it yields CASKARTGSVLLEQYF. The chain has TRBV2 and TRBJ2-7, with TRBD1 matching over 8 bases. The CDR3 spans 16 residues. CDR1 is SNHLY and CDR2 is FYNNEI in the germline V gene. Losses at the gene ends were 7 bases for V and 6 bases for J; bases not matched to a gene: 17.

The chain is built from TRBV19 and TRBJ1-2; D ambiguous. V was shortened by 3 bases and J by 4 bases, with 12 bases between the two germline ends. This CDR3 spans 14 amino acids. Germline V lookup: CDR1 LNHDA, CDR2 SQIVND (reference sequence). CDR3 sequence (DNA): TGTGCCAGTAGTATTTGGCCCGGGAGCTATGGCTACACCTTC. It yields the protein CASSIWPGSYGYTF. The whole variable domain, remainder taken from reference TRBV19 and TRBJ1-2, is DGGITQSPKYLFRKEGQNVTLSCEQNLNHDAMYWYRQDPGQGLRLIYYSQIVNDFQKGDIAEGYSVSREKKESFPLTVTSAQKNPTAFYLCASSIWPGSYGYTFGSGTRLTVV.

The gene calls are TRBV6-5 and TRBJ2-7, with TRBD1 matching 8 bases. From germline, CDR1 is MNHEY and CDR2 SVGAGI. Trimming took 8 bases from V and 1 from J; bases not matched to a gene: 4. The CDR3 runs 13 residues. Here the CDR3 reads CASGRQGSYEQYF. The CDR3 nucleotides are TGTGCCAGCGGGAGACAGGGGTCCTACGAGCAGTACTTC.